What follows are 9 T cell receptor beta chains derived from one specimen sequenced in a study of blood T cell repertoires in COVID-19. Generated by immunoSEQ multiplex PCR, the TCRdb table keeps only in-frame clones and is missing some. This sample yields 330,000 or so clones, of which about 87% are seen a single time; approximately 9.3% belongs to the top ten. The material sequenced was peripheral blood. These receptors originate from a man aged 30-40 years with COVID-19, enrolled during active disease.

CDR3 bases: TGTGCCAGCAGTTTCTCGGAGTGGGGCTACACCTTC. Residues: CASSFSEWGYTF. The chain carries TRBV5-6 and TRBJ1-2, with unresolved D. Trimming left V 5 bases short and J 8 bases short, with 13 bases between. From germline, CDR1 is SGHDT and CDR2 YYEEEE. The CDR3 totals 12 residues.

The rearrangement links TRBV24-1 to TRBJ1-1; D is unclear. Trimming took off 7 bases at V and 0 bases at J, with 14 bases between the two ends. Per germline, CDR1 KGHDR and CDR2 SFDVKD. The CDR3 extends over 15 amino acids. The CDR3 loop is CATRPGTLMNTEAFF. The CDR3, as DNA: TGTGCCACCAGACCAGGCACTTTAATGAACACTGAAGCTTTCTTT.

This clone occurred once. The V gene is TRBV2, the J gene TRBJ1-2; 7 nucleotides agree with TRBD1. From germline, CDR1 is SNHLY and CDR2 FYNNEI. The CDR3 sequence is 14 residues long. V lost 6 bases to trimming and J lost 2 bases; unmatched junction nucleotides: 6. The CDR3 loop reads CASSSTQGNYGYTF. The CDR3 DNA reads TGTGCCAGCAGCAGTACACAGGGGAACTATGGCTACACCTTC.

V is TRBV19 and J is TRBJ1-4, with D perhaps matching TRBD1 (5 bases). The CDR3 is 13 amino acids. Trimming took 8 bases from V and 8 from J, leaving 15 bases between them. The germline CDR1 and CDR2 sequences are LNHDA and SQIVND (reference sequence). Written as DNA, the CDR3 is TGTGCCAGTTGTTGGTCCAAGGGGGAAAAACTGTTTTTT. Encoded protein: CASCWSKGEKLFF.

CDR3 coding DNA: TGTGCCAGCTCCCACAGCGCGAGTTCGACTAGCCGGACGGAGACCCAGTACTTC. Amino acid sequence: CASSHSASSTSRTETQYF. V usage is TRBV18 and J usage is TRBJ2-5; 7 bases line up with TRBD2. The CDR3 extends over 18 amino acids. Trimming at V came to 6 bases and at J to 5 bases, leaving 21 bases not matched to a gene. Germline CDR1 reads KGHSH; CDR2 reads LQKENI.

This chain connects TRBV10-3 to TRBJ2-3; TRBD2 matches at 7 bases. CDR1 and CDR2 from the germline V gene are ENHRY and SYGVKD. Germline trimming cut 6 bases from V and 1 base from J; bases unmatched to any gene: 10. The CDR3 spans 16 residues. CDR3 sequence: CAIRGGASGGTDTQYF. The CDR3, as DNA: TGTGCCATCAGGGGCGGGGCTAGCGGAGGCACAGATACGCAGTATTTT.

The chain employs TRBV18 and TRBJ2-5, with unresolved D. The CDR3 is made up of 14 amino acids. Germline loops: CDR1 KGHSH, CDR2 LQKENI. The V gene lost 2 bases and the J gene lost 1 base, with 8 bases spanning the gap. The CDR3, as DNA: TGTGCCAGCTCACCAGCGGTCTCCCAAGAGACCCAGTACTTC. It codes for CASSPAVSQETQYF.

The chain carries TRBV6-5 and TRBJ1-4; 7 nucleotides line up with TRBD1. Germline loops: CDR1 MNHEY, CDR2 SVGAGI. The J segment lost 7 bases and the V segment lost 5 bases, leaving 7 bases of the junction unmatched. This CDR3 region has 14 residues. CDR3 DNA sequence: TGTGCCAGCAGTCGACAGGGTCGAGGTGAAAAACTGTTTTTT. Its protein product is CASSRQGRGEKLFF.

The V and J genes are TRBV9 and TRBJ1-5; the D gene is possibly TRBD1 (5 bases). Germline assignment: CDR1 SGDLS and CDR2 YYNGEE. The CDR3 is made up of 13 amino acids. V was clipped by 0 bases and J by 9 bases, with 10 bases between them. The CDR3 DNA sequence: TGTGCCAGCAGCGTAGGGGGGGGGACGCCCCAGCATTTT. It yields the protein CASSVGGGTPQHF.